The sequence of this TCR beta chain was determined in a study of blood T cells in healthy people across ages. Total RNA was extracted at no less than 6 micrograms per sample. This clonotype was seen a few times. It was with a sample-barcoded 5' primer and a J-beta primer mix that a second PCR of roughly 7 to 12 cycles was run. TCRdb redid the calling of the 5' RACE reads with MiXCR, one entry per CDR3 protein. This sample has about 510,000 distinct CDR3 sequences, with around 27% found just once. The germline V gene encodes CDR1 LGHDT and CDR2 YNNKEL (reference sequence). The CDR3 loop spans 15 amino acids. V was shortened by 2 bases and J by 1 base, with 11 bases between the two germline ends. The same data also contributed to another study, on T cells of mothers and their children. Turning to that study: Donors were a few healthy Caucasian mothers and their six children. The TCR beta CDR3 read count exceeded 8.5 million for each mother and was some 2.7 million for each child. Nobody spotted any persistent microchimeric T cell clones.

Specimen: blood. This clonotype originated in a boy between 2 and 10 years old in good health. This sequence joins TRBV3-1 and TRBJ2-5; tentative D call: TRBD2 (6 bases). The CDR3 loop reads CASSQLDYLQETQYF. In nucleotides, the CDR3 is TGTGCCAGCAGCCAACTGGACTATCTCCAAGAGACCCAGTACTTC.